The 4 T cell receptor beta chains in this list originate from one sample, sequenced in a study of T cell changes during pregnancy in multiple sclerosis. Profiled with immunoSEQ multiplex PCR; TCRdb holds only in-frame clones, not every one. Of under 100,000 clones in the sample, around 90% are singletons; the top ten hold roughly 1.9%. This material consisted of peripheral blood, taken in the first trimester of pregnancy. The receptors here all came from a female donor in good health, enrolled as a control in a pregnancy study.

The chain has TRBV20-1 and TRBJ1-1; D remains unclear. The CDR3 consists of 10 residues. The V gene lost 7 bases and the J gene lost 4 bases, with 7 bases spanning the gap. Germline CDR1 DFQATT, CDR2 SNEGSKA (reference sequence). CDR3 bases: TGCAGTGTTGCCGGCACTGAAGCTTTCTTT. It encodes CSVAGTEAFF.

The CDR3 loop is CASIEGQGAGEQFF. Written as DNA, the CDR3 is TGTGCCAGCATTGAGGGACAGGGGGCCGGTGAGCAGTTCTTC. This chain joins TRBV13 and TRBJ2-1, with TRBD1 matching over 12 bases. Germline CDR1 and CDR2: PRHDT and FYEKMQ (reference sequence). V was pared by 7 bases and J by 9 bases, with 7 bases of the junction left unmatched. CDR3 length: 14 residues.

This chain uses TRBV4-3 with TRBJ1-2; 9 positions match TRBD1. V gave up 2 bases and J gave up 3 bases; unmatched junction bases: 10. This CDR3 has 17 residues. Germline V CDR1 and CDR2: LGHNA, YSLEER. The CDR3 DNA is TGCGCCAGCAGCCAATCGGGACAGGGTGGGGGGTACTATGGCTACACCTTC. Its translation is CASSQSGQGGGYYGYTF.

The chain couples TRBV6-1 to TRBJ1-2; 7 bases map to TRBD1. The CDR3 has 14 residues. V shed 7 bases and J 3 bases; nucleotides not matched to a gene: 8. CDR1 is MNHNS and CDR2 is SASEGT in the germline V gene. The CDR3 DNA follows: TGTGCCAGCAAGCCCTACAGGGGCCACTATGGCTACACCTTC. It specifies CASKPYRGHYGYTF.